The source of this T cell receptor (beta chain) is a study of T cell responses to AZD1222 COVID-19 vaccine (dated by TCRdb to about 2021). About the full investigation: AZD1222 recipients whose second dose came at about 4 weeks and those whose second dose came at about 12 weeks were combined into one group, since spike-specific TCR depth and breadth did not differ between the two schedules. A total of 230 to 250 trial participants underwent TCR sequencing, of whom about 200 had received two doses of AZD1222 and 26 had received two doses of the MenACWY control vaccine. Trial participants were enrolled into age subgroups of 18-55, 56-69 and 70-plus years, which contained about 150, 28 and 57 TCR-sequenced participants, respectively.

The CDR3 regions of human TCRbeta chains were analyzed by immunosequencing. Under the source paper's analysis protocol: Repertoire TCRs were matched against a reference library of SARS-CoV-2-specific TCRs generated with the MIRA antigen-specificity platform. Breadth was defined as the fraction of unique TCRs that were SARS-CoV-2-associated, and depth was defined as the fraction of total T cells that were SARS-CoV-2-associated. Using the MIRA data, every spike-specific TCR was mapped to the spike region that the TCR reacted to and assigned to either a CD4 or a CD8 class. Log10-transformed breadth and depth values were compared by one-way ANOVA with Sidak's multiple comparisons tests. TCRdb re-hosts the immuneACCESS table, in-frame sequences only. Its copies lack some clones; in the studies checked, an unresolved V gene accounts for under half of them, and the cause for the rest is not known. The DNA was the basis for D and trimming; V, J and clone size are from that table. The sample table lists 68,000 or so clones, over 60% of them with a count of one. The ten largest make up roughly 12% of the sample.

CDR1 and CDR2, looked up from the germline V gene, are KGHSH and LQKENI. The trim is 4 bases for V and 1 base for J, with a gap of 13 bases between the germline ends. CDR3 length: 15 amino acids, cysteine to phenylalanine. The sequence is cut down to CDR3 DNA, 45 bases in frame from base 1. What the time point label conveys for this sample: baseline before first vaccination. The vaccinee samples were drawn from two UK trials, COV001 and COV002, one of which was a single-blind randomized controlled phase 2/3 trial testing AZD1222 (ChAdOx1 nCoV-19) in healthy adults. For TCRbeta chain sequencing, PBMC samples from trial participants were taken at day 0 and at day 28 after the second dose. Overall study results and their limits: Most participants were white British and females outnumbered males, and the authors suggested that clonal diversity may have been underestimated. Vaccine-associated CD4 TCRs spanned the whole spike protein, with dominant responses in regions 160-218 and 743-854. Reportedly, almost half of the unique spike-specific TCRs recognized epitopes lying outside the regions that are mutated in the B.1.351 and B.1.1.7 variants. After two AZD1222 doses, spike-specific TCR breadth and depth were significantly higher than at day 0 and than in MenACWY recipients. The 56-69-year group was small, and its depth increase did not reach significance, likely because of low power. Because no day 14 peak-response samples were available, the repertoires could be characterized only after the peak T cell response. Conclusions about previously exposed vaccinees were limited because only six AZD1222 recipients were SARS-CoV-2 seropositive at baseline.

For this clone: No cognate antigen has been identified for it. The input lacks base qualities; no much larger clone sits a single base away.

This sequence was found in an adult in good health. The chain uses TRBV18 and TRBJ1-1; TRBD1 is a weak D gene call, 5 bases matching. Specimen: peripheral blood, collected on day 0 of AZD1222 vaccination. The CDR3 has the sequence CASSLSGRSNTEAFF. DNA sequence: TGTGCCAGCTCACTGTCGGGACGTTCGAACACTGAAGCTTTCTTT.